The present TCR beta chain was sequenced within a study of control samples from healthy donors and cancer patients. Sequencing used immunoSEQ multiplex PCR; TCRdb keeps in-frame clones, though not all of them. The sample holds about 94,000 clones, 90% seen once. The germline CDR1 and CDR2 sequences are SQVTM and ANQGSEA. This CDR3 has 11 residues. The V and J ends lost 7 bases and 5 bases respectively, with 12 bases between them. This clone was detected only a few times. The J gene is TRBJ2-7, the V gene TRBV29-1, with D possibly TRBD1 on 6 matching bases. This receptor was taken from a woman between 18 and 30 years old in good health. Sequencing used blood. Here the CDR3 DNA reads TGCAGCGGTAAAGGGGGTAACGAGCAGTACTTC. Translation: CSGKGGNEQYF.